These T cell receptor beta chains were read from a single sample in a study of shared clonotypes between healthy human individuals. Method: immunoSEQ multiplex PCR; TCRdb's copy keeps in-frame clones and lacks some. The sample lists more than 1,200,000 clones, about 98.5% occurring once. The specimen was naive CD4+ T cells sorted from blood. Receptors were obtained from a man younger than 45 in good health. CDR3s leave out the opening cysteine and the closing phenylalanine or tryptophan. A D gene is named only where the DNA matches it firmly. Clone size is not always given. Where it is, it says once, few, many or a class for expanded clones.

CDR3 | V | size | J | D
ASSRSVQETQY | TRBV9 | - | TRBJ2-5 | -
ASSATPTGLSYNEQF | TRBV6-4 | - | TRBJ2-1 | -
ASSPRLGEGFAEQY | TRBV9 | - | TRBJ2-7 | TRBD2
ASSVGTTVPSLSYEQY | TRBV9 | - | TRBJ2-7 | TRBD2
ASSFLAGGEQY | TRBV11-2 | - | TRBJ2-7 | TRBD2
AISEREASYNEQF | TRBV10-3 | - | TRBJ2-1 | TRBD2
ASSGTSGRSGANVLT | TRBV2 | - | TRBJ2-6 | TRBD2
ASSPERSSGNTIY | TRBV18 | - | TRBJ1-3 | -
ASSATRQSTGELF | TRBV7-2 | - | TRBJ2-2 | -
ASSPRLVQETQY | TRBV7-6 | - | TRBJ2-5 | -
ASSNRSGANVLT | TRBV19 | - | TRBJ2-6 | -
ASSGQGYEQY | TRBV18 | - | TRBJ2-7 | TRBD1
ASSTSAGPAHYGYT | TRBV7-2 | - | TRBJ1-2 | -
ASRGTSSSSYNEQF | TRBV28 | - | TRBJ2-1 | TRBD2
ASSYSAGNEQF | TRBV6-6 | - | TRBJ2-1 | -
ASSFGQGEGYT | TRBV5-1 | - | TRBJ1-2 | TRBD1
ASSPLSGQLETQY | TRBV19 | - | TRBJ2-5 | -
ASSQDGFFSGNTIY | TRBV14 | - | TRBJ1-3 | -
ASSMEAAVRAF | TRBV19 | - | TRBJ1-1 | -
AIKGSSLGEQY | TRBV10-3 | - | TRBJ2-7 | -
ASSLGGTSHNEQF | TRBV7-2 | once | TRBJ2-1 | TRBD2
ASSVDRGRTEAF | TRBV10-1 | - | TRBJ1-1 | TRBD1
ASSTSAGDYEQY | TRBV19 | - | TRBJ2-7 | TRBD2
ASSYSGGLGELF | TRBV6-5 | - | TRBJ2-2 | -
ASSLVQNYGYT | TRBV28 | - | TRBJ1-2 | -
SVAYRLNTEAF | TRBV29-1 | - | TRBJ1-1 | -
AWSVLVGQGGQY | TRBV30 | - | TRBJ2-4 | TRBD1
ASSKGRPAGIYGYT | TRBV21-1 | once | TRBJ1-2 | -
ASSLLTGSLTDTQY | TRBV5-1 | - | TRBJ2-3 | -
ASSAGSSEVYGYT | TRBV5-1 | - | TRBJ1-2 | -
ASSYNGYQETQY | TRBV6-5 | - | TRBJ2-5 | -
ASSQSTNTEAF | TRBV7-9 | - | TRBJ1-1 | -
ASSLSAYEQY | TRBV11-2 | once | TRBJ2-7 | -
ASSFKSGTGAASGTEAF | TRBV5-4 | - | TRBJ1-1 | TRBD1
ASSFNSGRNTGELF | TRBV7-8 | - | TRBJ2-2 | TRBD2
ASSLSRKAHNEQF | TRBV27 | - | TRBJ2-1 | -